This note documents a single TCR beta chain sequence. The source of the sample is a study of T cell responses to AZD1222 COVID-19 vaccine. Profiled with immunoSEQ multiplex PCR; TCRdb holds only in-frame clones, not every one. The profile shows 140,000 to 150,000 clones, approximately 90% of them singletons. The CDR3 contains 15 residues. The germline V gene has CDR1 SGHRS and CDR2 YFSETQ. V gave up 3 bases and J gave up 8 bases; unmatched junction bases: 8. The V and J genes are TRBV5-1 and TRBJ1-6, with 7 bases that match TRBD1. This specimen consisted of peripheral blood, obtained on day 0 of AZD1222 vaccination. This TCR was recovered from an adult in good health. This CDR3 reads CASSSDRRPDSPLHF. DNA of the CDR3: TGCGCCAGCAGCTCGGACAGGCGCCCAGATTCACCCCTCCACTTT.